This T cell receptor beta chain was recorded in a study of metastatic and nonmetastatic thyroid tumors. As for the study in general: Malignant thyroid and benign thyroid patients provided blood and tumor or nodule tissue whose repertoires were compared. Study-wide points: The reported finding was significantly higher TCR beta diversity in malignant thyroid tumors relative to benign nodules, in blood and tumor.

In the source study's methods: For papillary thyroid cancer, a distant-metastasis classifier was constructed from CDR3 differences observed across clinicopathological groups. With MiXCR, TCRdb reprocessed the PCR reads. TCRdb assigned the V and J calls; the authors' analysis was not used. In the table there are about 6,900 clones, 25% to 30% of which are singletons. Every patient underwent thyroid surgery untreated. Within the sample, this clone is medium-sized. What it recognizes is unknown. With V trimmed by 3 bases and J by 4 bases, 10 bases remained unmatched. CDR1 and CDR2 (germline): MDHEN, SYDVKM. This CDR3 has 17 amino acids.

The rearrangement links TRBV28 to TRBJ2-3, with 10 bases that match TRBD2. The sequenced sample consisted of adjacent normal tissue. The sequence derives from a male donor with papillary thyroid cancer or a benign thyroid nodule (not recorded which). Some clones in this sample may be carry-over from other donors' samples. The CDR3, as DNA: TGTGCCAGCAGTTTCTTTGAAGCGGGAGGGGAACCAGATACGCAGTATTTT. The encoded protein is CASSFFEAGGEPDTQYF.